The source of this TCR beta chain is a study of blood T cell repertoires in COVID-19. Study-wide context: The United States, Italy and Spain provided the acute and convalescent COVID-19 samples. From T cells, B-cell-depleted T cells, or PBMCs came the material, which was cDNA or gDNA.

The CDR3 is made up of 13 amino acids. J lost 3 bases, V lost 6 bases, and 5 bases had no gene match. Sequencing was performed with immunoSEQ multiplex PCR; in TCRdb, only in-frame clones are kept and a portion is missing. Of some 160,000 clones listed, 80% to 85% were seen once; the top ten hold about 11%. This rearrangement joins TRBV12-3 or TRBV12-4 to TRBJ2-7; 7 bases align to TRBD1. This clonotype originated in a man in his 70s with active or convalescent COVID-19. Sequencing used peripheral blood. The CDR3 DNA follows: TGTGCCAGCAGACCGGGACAGAACTACGAGCAGTACTTC. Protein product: CASRPGQNYEQYF.